The 21 T cell receptor beta chains reported below all come from one sample, sequenced in a study of OX40 agonist ivuxolimab in advanced cancers. Sequenced by immunoSEQ multiplex PCR; TCRdb stores in-frame clones only, minus some. The sample has approximately 82,000 clones; roughly 85% are singletons. Sequenced material: CD4+ or CD8+ T cells sorted from blood, taken in a trial of the OX40 agonist ivuxolimab. These receptors came from an adult with an advanced solid tumor such as melanoma, head and neck, liver or kidney cancer.

The genes are TRBV19 and TRBJ2-5; TRBD2 matches 7 bases. This CDR3 spans 15 amino acids. Losses at the gene ends were 5 bases for V and 2 bases for J; bases not matched to a gene: 8. The germline V gene has CDR1 LNHDA and CDR2 SQIVND (reference sequence). In DNA, the CDR3 is TGTGCCAGTAGTGCCCCGGGGAGGGCTCAAGAGACCCAGTACTTC. Its protein is CASSAPGRAQETQYF.

In its sample, this clone was seen once. The chain recombines TRBV7-6 with TRBJ2-1; 7 positions match TRBD2. The germline V gene encodes CDR1 SGHVS and CDR2 FNYEAQ. The V segment lost 1 base and the J segment 1 base; nucleotides outside the gene matches: 4. This CDR3 contains 16 residues. CDR3 loop: CASSLVLALSYNEQFF. The CDR3 nucleotides read TGTGCCAGCAGCTTAGTACTAGCGTTATCCTACAATGAGCAGTTCTTC.

This sequence joins TRBV5-1 and TRBJ2-2; 9 nucleotides match TRBD1. Trimming cost V 3 bases and J 3 bases; bases outside gene matches: 3. The germline V gene encodes CDR1 SGHRS and CDR2 YFSETQ. The length of the CDR3 is 15 residues. The CDR3 reads CASSWTGEHTGELFF. In DNA form, the CDR3 reads TGCGCCAGCAGCTGGACAGGGGAACACACCGGGGAGCTGTTTTTT.

This chain connects TRBV7-2 to TRBJ2-3, with 11 bases that match TRBD1. In germline, CDR1 is SGHTA, CDR2 FQGNSA. The CDR3 extends over 16 amino acids. J gave up 5 bases and V 2 bases, and 6 bases lay outside the gene matches. As DNA, the CDR3 is TGTGCCAGCAGCTTATTTTCCGGGACAGGGGGAGATACGCAGTATTTT. Its protein is CASSLFSGTGGDTQYF.

CDR3 coding DNA: TGTGCCAGTAGTTTCGGGGGCGAATACACTGAAGCTTTCTTT. Translated: CASSFGGEYTEAFF. The chain couples TRBV19 to TRBJ1-1, with D tentatively TRBD1 (6 bases). The CDR3 runs to 14 residues. The V and J ends lost 5 bases and 3 bases respectively, with 13 bases between them. Germline V lookup: CDR1 LNHDA, CDR2 SQIVND (reference sequence).

The genes are TRBV28 and TRBJ2-1; 12 nucleotides line up with TRBD2. The junction had 6 bases not matched to a gene; V was cut back by 5 bases and J by 7 bases. The length of the CDR3 is 15 residues. Germline CDR1 MDHEN, CDR2 SYDVKM. Here the CDR3 DNA reads TGTGCCAGCAGTCTAGCGGGAGGGCCTTTGAATGAGCAGTTCTTC. The encoded protein is CASSLAGGPLNEQFF.

The rearrangement links TRBV27 to TRBJ1-1, with D hard to call. Trimming stripped 5 bases from V and 5 bases from J, with 12 bases between. The CDR3 is 13 amino acids. From germline, CDR1 is MNHEY and CDR2 SMNVEV (reference sequence). CDR3 sequence reads: CASSLMTRTEAFF. The CDR3 bases are TGTGCCAGCAGTCTAATGACACGGACTGAAGCTTTCTTT.

The V and J genes are TRBV7-8 and TRBJ1-6; 8 positions match TRBD1. J lost 7 bases, V lost 6 bases, and 5 bases had no gene match. The CDR3 runs 14 residues. Germline values: CDR1 SGHVS, CDR2 FQNEAQ. Here the CDR3 DNA reads TGTGCCAGCAGACCTACAGGGGGAAATTCACCCCTCCACTTT. It is translated as CASRPTGGNSPLHF.

This clone was counted once. The CDR3 sequence is CASSPATGYETQYF. DNA for the CDR3: TGTGCCAGCAGTCCGGCGACAGGGTACGAGACCCAGTACTTC. This rearrangement joins TRBV28 to TRBJ2-5; TRBD1 matches at 7 bases. This CDR3 has 14 amino acids. Germline CDR1 and CDR2: MDHEN and SYDVKM. V lost 5 bases, J lost 5 bases, and 8 bases stayed unmatched.

This chain's CDR3 is CASSTNHRVGNTIYF. DNA for the CDR3: TGTGCCAGCAGCACGAATCACAGGGTTGGAAACACCATATATTTT. This chain links TRBV21-1 with TRBJ1-3; the table's D call of TRBD1 was not tested on the DNA. TRBV21-1 is flagged as a pseudogene. CDR3 length: 15 residues.

This clone appeared once. This sequence joins TRBV5-1 and TRBJ1-1; 7 nucleotides align to TRBD1. The CDR3 is 16 amino acids. Per germline, CDR1 SGHRS and CDR2 YFSETQ. V lost 2 bases to trimming and J lost 0 bases; unmatched junction nucleotides: 7. CDR3: CASSLQARGLNTEAFF. The CDR3 DNA is TGCGCCAGCAGCTTACAGGCTAGGGGGCTGAACACTGAAGCTTTCTTT.

The rearrangement joins TRBV19 to TRBJ2-1, with D tentatively TRBD2 (5 bases). The CDR3 contains 12 residues. The V and J ends lost 6 bases and 4 bases respectively, with 7 bases between them. Germline CDR1 reads LNHDA; CDR2 reads SQIVND (reference sequence). CDR3 amino acids: CASSGMYNEQFF. The CDR3 nucleotides read TGTGCCAGTAGCGGGATGTACAATGAGCAGTTCTTC.

This clone was found a few times. The chain joins TRBV14 to TRBJ2-5; maybe TRBD2 (6 bases). V was shortened by 1 base and J by 0 bases, with 9 bases between the two germline ends. CDR1 SGHDN and CDR2 FVKESK come from the germline V gene. The CDR3 sequence is 15 residues long. CDR3 nucleotide sequence: TGTGCCAGCAGCCAAGGGGGGAGGTACCAAGAGACCCAGTACTTC. This encodes CASSQGGRYQETQYF.

V is TRBV28 and J is TRBJ1-5, with D hard to call. Germline V gene lookup returns CDR1 MDHEN and CDR2 SYDVKM. The CDR3 consists of 12 residues. V lost 6 bases, J lost 12 bases, and 15 bases lay in between. CDR3 nucleotides: TGTGCCAGCAGACAAAAAACATGGCTCCAGCATTTT. Its translation: CASRQKTWLQHF.

This chain connects TRBV5-6 to TRBJ2-7; TRBD2 agrees at 8 bases. The trim removed 3 bases at V and 3 bases at J, leaving 5 bases unmatched. Germline loops: CDR1 SGHDT, CDR2 YYEEEE. This CDR3 has 14 residues. The CDR3 region is CASSWGLGNYEQYF. In DNA form, the CDR3 reads TGTGCCAGCAGCTGGGGACTAGGGAACTACGAGCAGTACTTC.

The chain recombines TRBV11-1 with TRBJ2-1, with 10 bases lining up with TRBD2. Germline CDR1 SGHAT, CDR2 FQDESV (reference sequence). After removal of 1 base from V and 10 bases from J, the junction contained 7 bases not matched to a gene. The CDR3 length is 15 residues. CDR3 sequence reads: CASSLGLAGVREQFF. For the CDR3, the DNA is TGTGCCAGCAGCTTAGGTCTAGCGGGAGTGAGGGAGCAGTTCTTC.

The chain carries TRBV5-1 and TRBJ2-3, with TRBD2 matching over 8 bases. Germline values: CDR1 SGHRS, CDR2 YFSETQ. The CDR3 length is 18 residues. The V and J ends lost 6 bases and 3 bases, in that order; junction bases with no gene match: 18. CDR3 loop: CASTRSAGAQPGTDTQYF. CDR3 nucleotides: TGCGCCAGCACCCGATCAGCGGGAGCCCAGCCGGGGACAGATACGCAGTATTTT.

This clone turned up a few times. CDR3 sequence reads: CASSVGQGSEKLFF. The CDR3 nucleotides are TGTGCCAGCAGCGTGGGACAGGGGTCCGAAAAACTGTTTTTT. The rearrangement joins TRBV7-9 to TRBJ1-4; TRBD1 matches 10 bases. This CDR3 is built from 14 residues. V lost 5 bases, J lost 8 bases, and 5 bases stayed unmatched. Germline V gene lookup returns CDR1 SEHNR and CDR2 FQNEAQ (reference sequence).

The rearrangement uses TRBV5-8 and TRBJ1-5, with a possible D match to TRBD1 (6 bases). Germline loops: CDR1 SGHTS, CDR2 YDEGEE. The CDR3 extends over 13 amino acids. V was cut by 2 bases and J by 6 bases, with 9 bases left in between. This CDR3 reads CASSLGGVQPQHF. The CDR3 DNA follows: TGTGCCAGCAGCTTAGGGGGGGTTCAGCCCCAGCATTTT. Full variable domain (remainder filled in from reference TRBV5-8 and TRBJ1-5): EAGVTQSPTHLIKTRGQQATLRCSPISGHTSVYWYQQALGLGLQFLLWYDEGEERNRGNFPPRFSGRQFPNYSSELNVNALELEDSALYLCASSLGGVQPQHFGDGTRLSIL.

J is TRBJ2-4 and V is TRBV29-1; TRBD1 matches 8 bases. The CDR3 consists of 14 residues. V lost 7 bases and J lost 3; bases outside the gene matches: 8. CDR1 and CDR2 from the germline V gene are SQVTM and ANQGSEA. CDR3 sequence: CSATTGVGKNIQYF. The CDR3 coding sequence is TGCAGCGCCACGACAGGGGTGGGCAAAAACATTCAGTACTTC.

V is TRBV29-1 and J is TRBJ2-1; D is uncertain. Germline CDR1 and CDR2: SQVTM and ANQGSEA. Trimming took off 7 bases at V and 3 bases at J, with 10 bases between the two ends. The CDR3 consists of 12 residues. CDR3 coding DNA: TGCAGCGGAGGTGACATCTACAATGAGCAGTTCTTC. It codes for CSGGDIYNEQFF.